Listed here are 11 T cell receptor beta chains from one sample, sequenced in a study of blood T cell repertoires in COVID-19. Profiled with immunoSEQ multiplex PCR; TCRdb holds only in-frame clones, not every one. The sample has about 72,000 clones; 65% to 90% are singletons. Sample: peripheral blood. The receptors originated from a man between 65 and 85 years old with active or convalescent COVID-19.

The CDR3, as DNA: TGTGCCAGCACCGGGACTAGCGGAAGCACAGATACGCAGTATTTT. Translating gives CASTGTSGSTDTQYF. The V gene is TRBV5-4, the J gene TRBJ2-3; 11 positions agree with TRBD2. CDR3 length: 15 amino acids. The germline V gene encodes CDR1 SGHNT and CDR2 YYREEE (reference sequence). The V segment lost 6 bases and the J segment 0 bases; nucleotides outside the gene matches: 3.

V is TRBV9 and J is TRBJ1-2, with 10 bases fitting TRBD1. From germline, CDR1 is SGDLS and CDR2 YYNGEE. The CDR3 is 14 amino acids. V was clipped by 6 bases and J by 8 bases; unmatched bases: 10. The CDR3 loop is CASTTTGGAGGYTF. In DNA form, the CDR3 reads TGTGCCAGCACCACGACAGGGGGCGCAGGCGGCTACACCTTC.

V is TRBV7-9 and J is TRBJ1-4; 7 nucleotides line up with TRBD1. J was trimmed by 6 bases and V by 5 bases; bases with no gene match: 12. Germline CDR1 is SEHNR and CDR2 is FQNEAQ (reference sequence). CDR3 length: 16 residues. CDR3 region: CASSQTLGGGDEKLFF. The CDR3 DNA reads TGTGCCAGCAGCCAAACGTTAGGGGGCGGCGATGAAAAACTGTTTTTT.

The chain couples TRBV2 to TRBJ1-5; D is ambiguous. The V gene's germline CDR1 is SNHLY and CDR2 FYNNEI. Trimming removed 6 bases at V and 3 bases at J, with 15 bases between. This CDR3 is built from 15 residues. This CDR3 is CASRADAAINQPQHF. The CDR3, as DNA: TGTGCCAGCAGAGCGGACGCAGCGATCAATCAGCCCCAGCATTTT.

The CDR3 sequence: CASSPLLADQETQYF. Here the CDR3 DNA reads TGTGCCAGCTCACCCCTTCTAGCGGACCAAGAGACCCAGTACTTC. This rearrangement joins TRBV18 to TRBJ2-5, with 7 positions matching TRBD2. With V trimmed by 3 bases and J by 0 bases, 4 bases remained unmatched. CDR3 length: 15 amino acids. Germline assignment: CDR1 KGHSH and CDR2 LQKENI.

This clone appeared a few times. The chain is built from TRBV5-1 and TRBJ1-2; 7 nucleotides align to TRBD1. Germline CDR1 SGHRS, CDR2 YFSETQ. The V segment lost 3 bases and the J segment 5 bases; nucleotides outside the gene matches: 10. The CDR3 consists of 15 residues. CDR3 in amino acids: CASSYGTAQPYGYTF. The CDR3 coding sequence is TGCGCCAGCAGCTACGGGACAGCCCAACCATATGGCTACACCTTC.

Comment on this clone: Distinct nucleotide sequences in the sample also encode this CDR3. The V and J genes are TRBV7-9 and TRBJ2-7; TRBD1 might be the D (6 bases). V was clipped by 4 bases and J by 4 bases, with 8 bases between them. Germline-derived CDR1 and CDR2 are SEHNR and FQNEAQ (reference sequence). The CDR3 has 12 residues. This chain's CDR3 is CASSSQGYEQYF. DNA of the CDR3: TGTGCCAGCAGCTCTCAGGGGTACGAGCAGTACTTC.

The chain employs TRBV4-1 and TRBJ1-6; 7 positions agree with TRBD1. CDR3 length: 18 amino acids. CDR1 MGHRA and CDR2 YSYEKL come from the germline V gene. Germline trimming cut 0 bases from V and 6 bases from J; bases unmatched to any gene: 11. CDR3 nucleotide sequence: TGCGCCAGCAGCCAAGAGGGGTTAGGGGGCGCCTTTAATTCACCCCTCCACTTT. It is translated as CASSQEGLGGAFNSPLHF.

This clone was observed once. The chain has TRBV15 and TRBJ2-5; D call uncertain. This CDR3 comprises 14 residues. The germline V and J ends were trimmed by 1 base and 2 bases, with 8 bases remaining between them. CDR1 LNHNV and CDR2 YYDKDF come from the germline V gene (reference sequence). In DNA form, the CDR3 reads TGTGCCACCAGCAGAGTATCTACTCAAGAGACCCAGTACTTC. Amino acids: CATSRVSTQETQYF.

The chain links TRBV4-2 to TRBJ2-7, with 11 bases lining up with TRBD1. The germline gives CDR1 LGHNA, CDR2 YNFKEQ. V trimming: 0 bases; J trimming: 6 bases; junction bases outside the gene matches: 7. This CDR3 is 16 amino acids long. CDR3 nucleotides: TGTGCCAGCAGCCAAGAAGTAGGGACAGGGGGAGGCGAGCAGTACTTC. It yields the protein CASSQEVGTGGGEQYF.

V and J are TRBV27 and TRBJ2-2, with TRBD1 as a possible D gene (6 bases). Per germline, CDR1 MNHEY and CDR2 SMNVEV (reference sequence). CDR3 length: 14 residues. V lost 2 bases, J lost 4 bases, and 8 bases lay in between. The CDR3 is CASSLRGFTGELFF. CDR3 DNA sequence: TGTGCCAGCAGTTTAAGGGGGTTCACCGGGGAGCTGTTTTTT.